This note documents a single TCR beta chain sequence. Its antigen is as yet unknown. This sample was taken from a study of cytomegalovirus exposure and HLA in healthy donors. Across the whole study: HLA-typed donors were the source of approximately 85 million unique TCRs, which an early data release held.

CDR3 length equals 15 residues. V dropped 3 bases and J dropped 6 bases, with 15 bases sitting between them. Germline CDR1 KGHSH, CDR2 LQKENI. At the time of sampling, donors were nominally healthy, though unrecorded immune exposures were likely. Whole-study results and caveats: Being productive about 87% or about 30% of the time was typical of most TCR beta V segments in an earlier analysis.

It was with 60 Vbeta and 13 Jbeta primers that the PCR ran. The protocol was immunoSEQ multiplex PCR, while the TCRdb copy is restricted to in-frame clones and leaves out a portion. The sample has around 150,000 clones, just under 80% seen once. Sequencing was carried out using PBMCs. The TCR originated in a woman aged 45-59 years in good health and CMV-seronegative. V gene TRBV18 combines with J gene TRBJ2-1; D possibly corresponds to TRBD1 (5 bases). CDR3 bases: TGTGCCAGCTCACCCCCAGGGTACGGGTCCAATGAGCAGTTCTTC. Protein sequence: CASSPPGYGSNEQFF.